The present TCR beta chain was sequenced within a study of tumor and adjacent non-tumor tissue in lung cancer. Germline lookup yields CDR1 WSHSY and CDR2 SAAADI. The length of the CDR3 is 13 residues. Three rounds of nested PCR, following a modified ARM-PCR protocol, produced the TCRbeta library. Each CDR3 protein is one row after TCRdb ran MiXCR on the multiplex PCR reads. The profile covers approximately 70,000 distinct CDR3 sequences, with more than 70% appearing a single time and roughly 27% taken by the ten largest. As to this clonotype: One end of the junction varies from germline; a read error may be responsible.

No cell sorting was done before RNA was extracted from the tissue. The clonotype was recovered from a man aged 60-69 years with non-small cell lung cancer. The sequencing input was lung tumor tissue. V usage is TRBV10-2 and J usage is TRBJ2-7; D remains ambiguous. In nucleotides, the CDR3 is TGCGCCGGCAGCCCGTCTCTGTACTACGAGCAGTACTTC. Protein sequence: CAGSPSLYYEQYF.